Listed below are T cell receptor beta chains from one sample, sequenced in a study of blood T cell repertoires in COVID-19. Here immunoSEQ multiplex PCR was the method, and the copy in TCRdb shows in-frame clones only, minus some. The sample has 350,000 or so clones, 90% seen once; the top ten hold around 7%. Sequenced: peripheral blood. The source is a man aged 18 to 30 with active or convalescent COVID-19. Each CDR3 is given with its conserved first and last residue. A D gene is named only where the DNA matches it firmly. Clone size, where shown, is once, few, many, or a class for clones that have expanded.

d_call	j_call	v_call	clone_size	cdr3_aa	cdr3_nt
TRBD1	TRBJ1-5	TRBV7-9	once	CASSSTLQGKGNQPQHF	TGTGCCAGCAGCTCAACTTTACAGGGGAAGGGCAATCAGCCCCAGCATTTT
.	TRBJ1-2	TRBV27	.	CASSLSGTNYGYTF	TGTGCCAGCAGTCTCTCCGGGACTAACTATGGCTACACCTTC
TRBD1	TRBJ1-2	TRBV15	.	CATSAPGQGDYGYTF	TGTGCCACCAGCGCTCCGGGACAGGGAGACTATGGCTACACCTTC
.	TRBJ1-1	TRBV28	.	CASSLRSTEAFF	TGTGCCAGCAGTTTACGGTCAACTGAAGCTTTCTTT
TRBD2	TRBJ2-1	TRBV6-6	.	CASSYAGLAHNEQFF	TGTGCCAGCAGTTACGCGGGACTAGCCCACAATGAGCAGTTCTTC
.	TRBJ2-1	TRBV7-9	once	CASSLQGWNEQFF	TGTGCCAGCAGCTTACAGGGTTGGAATGAGCAGTTCTTC
.	TRBJ2-5	TRBV5-1	.	CASSLVLSQETQYF	TGCGCCAGCAGCTTGGTTCTTAGCCAAGAGACCCAGTACTTC
TRBD2	TRBJ2-1	TRBV4-1	.	CASSPGGSGGFHEQFF	TGCGCCAGCAGCCCCGGCGGCAGCGGGGGGTTCCATGAGCAGTTCTTC
.	TRBJ1-3	TRBV4-1	few	CASSQGGQSSGNTIYF	TGCGCCAGCAGCCAAGGGGGGCAGTCCTCTGGAAACACCATATATTTT
TRBD2	TRBJ2-7	TRBV15	.	CATSRGRPGLAGYYEQYF	TGTGCCACCAGCAGGGGCCGCCCGGGACTAGCGGGGTACTACGAGCAGTACTTC
.	TRBJ2-7	TRBV25-1	.	CASSFQGGYEQYF	TGTGCCAGCAGTTTCCAGGGGGGCTACGAGCAGTACTTC
.	TRBJ2-7	TRBV29-1	.	CSVERDTYEQYF	TGCAGCGTTGAGAGGGACACCTACGAGCAGTACTTC
.	TRBJ1-1	TRBV18	.	CASSPNSGSNTEAFF	TGTGCCAGCTCACCGAACAGCGGCTCGAACACTGAAGCTTTCTTT
.	TRBJ2-1	TRBV24-1	.	CATSDQGTPYNEQFF	TGTGCCACCAGTGACCAGGGGACACCTTACAATGAGCAGTTCTTC
TRBD2	TRBJ2-1	TRBV19	.	CASSLQREEWDNEQFF	TGTGCCAGTAGTCTGCAGCGGGAGGAATGGGACAATGAGCAGTTCTTC
TRBD2	TRBJ2-1	TRBV3-1/TRBV3-2	.	CASSLTSGRAYEQFF	TGTGCCAGCAGCCTGACTAGCGGGAGGGCCTATGAGCAGTTCTTC
.	TRBJ2-7	TRBV3-1/TRBV3-2	.	CASSQDRFYEQYF	TGTGCCAGCAGCCAAGATCGGTTCTACGAGCAGTACTTC
TRBD2	TRBJ2-3	TRBV5-1	.	CASSPTGTSGAFSTDTQYF	TGCGCCAGCAGCCCCACCGGGACTAGCGGGGCCTTTAGCACAGATACGCAGTATTTT
.	TRBJ1-1	TRBV18	few	CASSPPWGQNTEAFF	TGTGCCAGCTCACCACCGTGGGGCCAGAACACTGAAGCTTTCTTT
.	TRBJ1-4	TRBV5-6	.	CASSAQRSAGNEKLFF	TGTGCCAGCAGCGCACAACGATCGGCGGGGAATGAAAAACTGTTTTTT
TRBD1	TRBJ2-2	TRBV7-3	few	CASSQGQAGELFF	TGTGCCAGCAGCCAAGGACAGGCCGGGGAGCTGTTTTTT
TRBD1	TRBJ2-1	TRBV6-5	.	CASSRTGIAYNEQFF	TGTGCCAGCAGCCGGACAGGGATCGCCTACAATGAGCAGTTCTTC
.	TRBJ1-3	TRBV13	.	CASSFHRVNTIYF	TGTGCCAGCAGCTTTCACAGGGTGAACACCATATATTTT
TRBD1	TRBJ1-4	TRBV7-2	.	CASSLGGTGAEKLFF	TGTGCCAGCAGCCTAGGCGGGACAGGGGCTGAAAAACTGTTTTTT
.	TRBJ2-2	TRBV28	.	CASSWRRTGELFF	TGTGCCAGCAGTTGGAGGCGCACCGGGGAGCTGTTTTTT
TRBD1	TRBJ2-1	TRBV19	.	CASSNWTGDNEQFF	TGTGCCAGTAGTAACTGGACAGGGGACAATGAGCAGTTCTTC
.	TRBJ2-7	TRBV6-5	.	CASRSSQGTYEQYF	TGTGCCAGCAGGTCGTCCCAGGGGACCTACGAGCAGTACTTC
TRBD1	TRBJ1-6	TRBV6-6	.	CASSSQGVRSPLHF	TGTGCCAGCAGTTCACAGGGGGTTAGGTCACCCCTCCACTTT
TRBD2	TRBJ2-7	TRBV2	.	CASSALASSGTYEQYF	TGTGCCAGCAGTGCTCTGGCGTCTAGCGGTACGTACGAGCAGTACTTC
.	TRBJ2-1	TRBV28	.	CASSLSGQGVKNEQFF	TGTGCCAGCAGTTTATCTGGGCAGGGCGTTAAGAATGAGCAGTTCTTC
.	TRBJ1-2	TRBV5-5	.	CASSLVAASSNYGYTF	TGTGCCAGCAGCTTGGTGGCAGCTAGCTCAAACTATGGCTACACCTTC
TRBD2	TRBJ2-4	TRBV20-1	.	CSASRAGGDKNIQYF	TGCAGTGCTAGTAGAGCGGGGGGTGACAAAAACATTCAGTACTTC
.	TRBJ1-1	TRBV6-5	.	CASSYSMGGPSTEAFF	TGTGCCAGCAGTTATTCCATGGGAGGGCCTAGCACTGAAGCTTTCTTT
.	TRBJ1-5	TRBV10-3	.	CAISESSGGGQPQHF	TGTGCCATCAGTGAGTCGTCGGGGGGCGGACAGCCCCAGCATTTT
TRBD1	TRBJ1-2	TRBV2	.	CASYRPTGDLPGYTF	TGTGCCAGCTATCGTCCGACAGGGGATCTGCCTGGCTACACCTTC
.	TRBJ2-3	TRBV6-5	once	CASTQGGLTDTQYF	TGTGCCAGCACCCAGGGGGGTCTCACAGATACGCAGTATTTT
TRBD1	TRBJ2-7	TRBV5-6	.	CASSRETGEQYF	TGTGCCAGCAGCAGAGAGACAGGGGAGCAGTACTTC
TRBD2	TRBJ2-5	TRBV7-9	.	CASSLLLAGYQETQYF	TGTGCCAGCAGCTTACTACTAGCGGGGTACCAAGAGACCCAGTACTTC
.	TRBJ1-4	TRBV3-1/TRBV3-2	.	CASSQEPPILAF	TGTGCCAGCAGCCAGGAGCCGCCGATTCTAGCTTTT
.	TRBJ1-1	TRBV28	.	CATQGGYIRAFF	TGTGCCACCCAAGGAGGGTATATTCGAGCTTTCTTT